This TCR beta chain was sequenced in a study of blood T cell repertoires in COVID-19. Study summary: Spain, Italy and the United States supplied samples that represented acute and convalescent COVID-19. In each case, the material was cDNA or gDNA derived from T cells, B-cell-depleted T cells, or PBMCs.

Original methodology: Amplifying reference gene primers gave estimates of nucleated cell counts. Profiling relied on immunoSEQ multiplex PCR, and the TCRdb table lists in-frame clones only, not all of them. The D gene and trimming were derived from the DNA, and the V and J assignments and clone size from that table. This table holds about 58,000 clones, around 87% found once. The specimen was peripheral blood. The origin of this receptor is a man in his 60s with active COVID-19.

DNA of the CDR3: TGTGCCAGCTCACCAGGCCCATCGGGTCAGCGTAACTATGGCTACACCTTC. Translating gives CASSPGPSGQRNYGYTF. This chain connects TRBV18 to TRBJ1-2; no reliable D call. Trimming removed 2 bases at V and 1 base at J, with 17 bases between. This CDR3 contains 17 residues. Germline values: CDR1 KGHSH, CDR2 LQKENI.